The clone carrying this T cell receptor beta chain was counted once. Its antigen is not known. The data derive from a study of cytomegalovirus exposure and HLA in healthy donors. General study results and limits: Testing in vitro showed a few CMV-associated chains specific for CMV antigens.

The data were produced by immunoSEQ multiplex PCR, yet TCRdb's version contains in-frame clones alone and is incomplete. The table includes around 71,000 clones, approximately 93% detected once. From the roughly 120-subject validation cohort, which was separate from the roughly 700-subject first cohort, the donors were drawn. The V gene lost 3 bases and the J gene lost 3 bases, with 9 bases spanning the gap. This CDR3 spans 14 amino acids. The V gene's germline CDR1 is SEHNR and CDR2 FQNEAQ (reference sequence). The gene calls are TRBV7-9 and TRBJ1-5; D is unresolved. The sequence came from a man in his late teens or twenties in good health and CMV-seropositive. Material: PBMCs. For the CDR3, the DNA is TGTGCCAGCAGCTTGGGGAGGGACAATCAGCCCCAGCATTTT. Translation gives CASSLGRDNQPQHF.